Following are 16 T cell receptor beta chains from one sample sequenced in a study of technical replicates of blood from a few donors. The assay was immunoSEQ multiplex PCR, and TCRdb's table has in-frame clones only and misses some. The table shows over 70,000 clones, with about 96% occurring only once. Sequencing was performed on T cells isolated from PBMCs. Receptor source: a human donor in good health.

This clone has a handful of counts. The chain combines TRBV19 with TRBJ1-1, with no clear D. The V gene's germline CDR1 is LNHDA and CDR2 SQIVND (reference sequence). This CDR3 region has 13 residues. Trimming took 3 bases from V and 11 from J, leaving 16 bases between them. The CDR3 DNA follows: TGTGCCAGTAGTATTTTTCTGGGGAGGGCGGCTTTCTTT. Encoded protein: CASSIFLGRAAFF.

The rearrangement links TRBV15 to TRBJ1-2, with D hard to call. Trimming stripped 0 bases from V and 7 bases from J, with 12 bases between. This CDR3 is 14 amino acids long. Germline CDR1 reads LNHNV; CDR2 reads YYDKDF (reference sequence). CDR3 DNA: TGTGCCACCAGCAGAGATCGGGTTAAGAGTGGCTACACCTTC. It translates to CATSRDRVKSGYTF.

Here the CDR3 DNA reads TGCGCCAGCAGCCCACAGGGGGCCTACACCGGGGAGCTGTTTTTT. Its protein is CASSPQGAYTGELFF. The chain has TRBV5-1 and TRBJ2-2, with 9 bases fitting TRBD1. Trimming at V came to 4 bases and at J to 3 bases, leaving 4 bases not matched to a gene. The CDR3 spans 15 residues. Germline assignment: CDR1 SGHRS and CDR2 YFSETQ.

Written as DNA, the CDR3 is TGCGCCAGCAGAAACTTTGGGACAGCTGAAGCTTTCTTT. Protein sequence: CASRNFGTAEAFF. The chain combines TRBV5-1 with TRBJ1-1; 7 nucleotides agree with TRBD1. Trimming took 5 bases from V and 6 from J; bases not matched to a gene: 7. CDR1 and CDR2 (germline): SGHRS, YFSETQ. The CDR3 totals 13 residues.

V usage is TRBV7-9 and J usage is TRBJ2-1; D gene ambiguous. The CDR3 is 12 residues long. V lost 4 bases and J 6 bases, leaving 7 bases between the germline ends. CDR1 and CDR2 (germline): SEHNR, FQNEAQ (reference sequence). The CDR3 DNA is TGTGCCAGCAGCTCCCCCGGCAATGAGCAGTTCTTC. Residues: CASSSPGNEQFF.

This clone appeared once. The V gene is TRBV6-1, the J gene TRBJ2-1; no clear D gene. CDR3 length: 11 residues. Germline CDR1 is MNHNS and CDR2 is SASEGT. Trimming removed 7 bases from V and 5 bases from J, with 6 bases in between. DNA for the CDR3: TGTGCCAGCAAATTTAACAATGAGCAGTTCTTC. Protein product: CASKFNNEQFF.

The CDR3 spells CASRSSGGAGDTQYF. CDR3 bases: TGCGCCAGCAGGTCTAGCGGGGGGGCCGGGGATACGCAGTATTTT. The chain uses TRBV5-1 and TRBJ2-3, with 12 bases matching TRBD2. Germline V gene data show CDR1 as SGHRS and CDR2 as YFSETQ. This CDR3 has 15 amino acids. The junction had 7 bases not matched to a gene; V was cut back by 5 bases and J by 6 bases.

Of note for this clone: Mismatch with germline at one junction end may stem from a read error. V and J are TRBV7-7 and TRBJ2-3; 14 nucleotides match TRBD2. The germline V gene encodes CDR1 SSHAT and CDR2 FNYEAQ (reference sequence). This CDR3 has 18 residues. CDR3 region: CASSPDRLAGGATDTQYF. The CDR3 region has the DNA TGTGCTAGCAGCCCCGATAGACTAGCGGGGGGGGCCACAGATACGCAGTATTTT. Full variable domain (remainder filled in from reference TRBV7-7 and TRBJ2-3): GAGVSQSPRYKVTKRGQDVTLRCDPISSHATLYWYQQALGQGPEFLTYFNYEAQPDKSGLPSDRFSAERPEGSISTLTIQRTEQRDSAMYRCASSPDRLAGGATDTQYFGPGTRLTVL.

The CDR3: CASSSNGGYTF. The CDR3 DNA follows: TGTGCCAGCAGCTCTAACGGGGGCTACACCTTC. The gene calls are TRBV9 and TRBJ1-2, with unresolved D. Trimming stripped 4 bases from V and 8 bases from J, with 9 bases between. Germline-derived CDR1 and CDR2 are SGDLS and YYNGEE. The CDR3 is 11 amino acids.

The chain carries TRBV29-1 and TRBJ1-1; D might be TRBD1 (6 bases). The CDR3 runs 11 residues. V was cut by 6 bases and J by 11 bases, with 16 bases left in between. Looked up from germline, CDR1 is SQVTM and CDR2 is ANQGSEA. This CDR3 reads CSVGGQRGAFF. The CDR3 DNA is TGCAGCGTCGGAGGACAGCGGGGGGCTTTCTTT.

The chain uses TRBV18 and TRBJ1-5, with D perhaps matching TRBD1 (6 bases). Between the trimmed V and J ends, which lost 2 bases and 6 bases, there was a span of 14 bases. The CDR3 has 15 residues. Germline values: CDR1 KGHSH, CDR2 LQKENI. The CDR3 is CASSPGNRVGQPQHF. DNA for the CDR3: TGTGCCAGCTCACCAGGGAACAGGGTGGGTCAGCCCCAGCATTTT.

The V gene is TRBV27, the J gene TRBJ2-2; D not certain. The V end lost 7 bases, the J end lost 4 bases, and 4 bases lay between the germline ends. The CDR3 length is 11 residues. CDR1 and CDR2 from the germline V gene are MNHEY and SMNVEV (reference sequence). The CDR3 bases are TGTGCCAGCACGAGCACCGGGGAGCTGTTTTTT. Encoded protein: CASTSTGELFF.

The chain uses TRBV11-2 and TRBJ2-7; no clear D gene. This CDR3 spans 13 amino acids. V was cut by 5 bases and J by 7 bases, with 15 bases left in between. Per germline, CDR1 SGHAT and CDR2 FQNNGV. Written as DNA, the CDR3 is TGTGCCAGCAGCGCCACAGCCATTGGGGAGCAGTACTTC. This translates into CASSATAIGEQYF.

J is TRBJ1-1 and V is TRBV7-6, with 8 nucleotides matching TRBD1. This CDR3 contains 15 residues. Germline-derived CDR1 and CDR2 are SGHVS and FNYEAQ. Losses at the gene ends were 1 base for V and 2 bases for J; bases not matched to a gene: 3. The CDR3 bases are TGTGCCAGCAGCTTAGAGACAGGGGTAAACACTGAAGCTTTCTTT. Translated: CASSLETGVNTEAFF.

The table lists this clone with a count of one. The gene calls are TRBV6-5 and TRBJ2-5; D perhaps matches TRBD1 (6 bases). This CDR3 comprises 13 residues. The V gene's germline CDR1 is MNHEY and CDR2 SVGAGI. The V end lost 7 bases, the J end lost 5 bases, and 14 bases lay between the germline ends. The CDR3 loop reads CASITPGGETQYF. The CDR3 region has the DNA TGTGCCAGCATCACTCCTGGGGGCGAGACCCAGTACTTC.

V is TRBV28 and J is TRBJ1-4, with 11 bases identical to TRBD1. J lost 8 bases, V lost 5 bases, and 13 bases had no gene match. Looked up from germline, CDR1 is MDHEN and CDR2 is SYDVKM. The CDR3 length is 17 residues. The CDR3 DNA reads TGTGCCAGCAGTAAAGGAGGGACAGGGGGGATAAAGGAAAAACTGTTTTTT. It specifies CASSKGGTGGIKEKLFF.